This TCR beta chain is from a study of blood T cell repertoires in COVID-19. Across the study: The United States, Italy and Spain provided the acute and convalescent COVID-19 samples.

Method: immunoSEQ multiplex PCR; TCRdb's copy keeps in-frame clones and lacks some. There are 90,000 or so clones in the sample; around 93% occur only once, and roughly 1.8% lies in the top ten. Germline lookup yields CDR1 MNHNS and CDR2 SASEGT. J was trimmed by 4 bases and V by 4 bases; bases with no gene match: 9. CDR3 size: 16 residues. This chain uses TRBV6-1 with TRBJ2-7; TRBD1 matches at 11 bases. The receptor was isolated from a human donor with active COVID-19. The donor label of this sample is uncertain. Material: peripheral blood. The CDR3 sequence is CASSVRTGGELYEQYF. The DNA for the CDR3 is TGTGCCAGCAGTGTCCGGACAGGGGGCGAATTATACGAGCAGTACTTC.